These 15 T cell receptor beta chains were all obtained from the same sample, sequenced in a study of T cell clones after liver transplantation. TCRdb's copy holds only in-frame clones and misses some; the assay was immunoSEQ multiplex PCR. The sample has 70,000 or so clones, almost 95% seen once; the top ten hold 0.75% to 1%. The sequencing here drew on CD4+ T cells from blood, taken roughly 25 months after liver transplant. These receptors came from a human patient who received a liver transplant. Among the T cells, some may be from the graft donor.

The chain links TRBV7-3 to TRBJ2-1; the D is unclear. CDR3 length equals 16 residues. With 5 bases removed from V and 8 bases from J, the gap between germline ends came to 22 bases. Germline V gives CDR1 SGHTA, CDR2 FQGTGA. The DNA of the CDR3 is TGTGCCAGCAGCCCCCAGGTAGATGGGCTTTCCGATGAGCAGTTCTTC. This gives the protein CASSPQVDGLSDEQFF.

This chain connects TRBV15 to TRBJ2-1; D gene ambiguous. Germline V lookup: CDR1 LNHNV, CDR2 YYDKDF (reference sequence). There are 14 residues in the CDR3. V dropped 0 bases and J dropped 5 bases, with 8 bases sitting between them. The CDR3 DNA sequence: TGTGCCACCAGCAGAGAAAACCTTCACAATGAGCAGTTCTTC. This gives the protein CATSRENLHNEQFF.

The CDR3 protein is CASSLDGTANTEAFF. CDR3 nucleotide sequence: TGCGCCAGCAGCTTGGACGGGACGGCGAACACTGAAGCTTTCTTT. The chain links TRBV5-1 to TRBJ1-1; tentative D call: TRBD1 (5 bases). With 0 bases removed from V and 1 base from J, the gap between germline ends came to 10 bases. The germline V gene encodes CDR1 SGHRS and CDR2 YFSETQ. The CDR3 totals 15 residues.

The chain carries TRBV7-8 and TRBJ2-7; D perhaps matches TRBD2 (5 bases). Germline-derived CDR1 and CDR2 are SGHVS and FQNEAQ. Trimming took 4 bases from V and 0 from J, leaving 10 bases between them. CDR3 size: 14 residues. The CDR3 DNA sequence: TGTGCCAGCAGCTACTTGAGGGACTCCTACGAGCAGTACTTC. Protein: CASSYLRDSYEQYF.

The V call is TRBV12-5, the J call TRBJ2-2; 7 bases align to TRBD2. CDR3 size: 15 residues. Germline-derived CDR1 and CDR2 are LGHNT and FRNRAP. V was pared by 5 bases and J by 7 bases, with 10 bases of the junction left unmatched. The DNA of the CDR3 is TGTGCTAGTGGTCGCGGGAGCGAACGGGGCGGGGAGCTGTTTTTT. It specifies CASGRGSERGGELFF.

The chain has TRBV5-1 and TRBJ2-1, with a tentative D call TRBD2 (6 bases). Deletions cut 2 bases from V and 4 bases from J, with 16 bases between. Looked up from germline, CDR1 is SGHRS and CDR2 is YFSETQ. The CDR3 has 16 amino acids. The CDR3 protein is CASSFGNSGVYNEQFF. The CDR3 DNA is TGCGCCAGCAGCTTTGGTAACTCGGGGGTTTACAATGAGCAGTTCTTC.

The sample holds one count of this clone. This chain connects TRBV19 to TRBJ1-1; TRBD1 matches 9 bases. The CDR3 consists of 15 residues. The germline CDR1 and CDR2 sequences are LNHDA and SQIVND (reference sequence). J gave up 6 bases and V 2 bases, and 7 bases lay outside the gene matches. The CDR3 region has the DNA TGTGCCAGTAGTATAAATCCGGGACAGGGTCCTGAAGCTTTCTTT. Translated: CASSINPGQGPEAFF.

The CDR3 here is CAITGTGEGGYTF. CDR3 nucleotides: TGTGCCATCACTGGGACAGGGGAAGGTGGCTACACCTTC. The chain joins TRBV10-3 to TRBJ1-2; 10 nucleotides align to TRBD1. The germline V gene has CDR1 ENHRY and CDR2 SYGVKD. The CDR3 runs to 13 residues. V dropped 7 bases and J dropped 7; count of bases not matched to a gene: 6.

The chain is built from TRBV29-1 and TRBJ2-2; TRBD1 matches at 8 bases. Germline V gene lookup returns CDR1 SQVTM and CDR2 ANQGSEA. The CDR3 consists of 12 residues. V shed 4 bases, J shed 6 bases, and the junction held 1 base outside the gene matches. The CDR3 here is CSVGQGPGELFF. The CDR3 coding sequence is TGCAGCGTTGGACAGGGGCCCGGGGAGCTGTTTTTT.

This chain joins TRBV25-1 and TRBJ2-1; 11 bases agree with TRBD1. The germline CDR1 and CDR2 sequences are MGHDK and SYGVNS. The CDR3 runs to 16 residues. Trimming at V came to 2 bases and at J to 4 bases, leaving 4 bases not matched to a gene. As DNA, the CDR3 is TGTGCCAGCAGTGAAGGGACAGGGGGTACGTACAATGAGCAGTTCTTC. It is translated as CASSEGTGGTYNEQFF.

The V call is TRBV4-3, the J call TRBJ2-2; the match to TRBD2 covers 10 bases. Looked up from germline, CDR1 is LGHNA and CDR2 is YSLEER. The junction had 4 bases not matched to a gene; V was cut back by 2 bases and J by 4 bases. This CDR3 spans 16 amino acids. The CDR3 DNA is TGCGCCAGCAGCCAACTAGCGGGAGTTGGCACCGGGGAGCTGTTTTTT. It specifies CASSQLAGVGTGELFF.

The CDR3 region is CAWSVRRVDNEQFF. CDR3 in DNA: TGTGCCTGGAGTGTGCGGAGAGTGGACAATGAGCAGTTCTTC. The chain employs TRBV30 and TRBJ2-1, with D uncertain. Germline V gene sequence: CDR1 GTSNPN, CDR2 SVGIG (reference sequence). V dropped 0 bases and J dropped 5 bases, with 11 bases sitting between them. The CDR3 spans 14 residues.

The CDR3 loop reads CATRESSGANVLTF. CDR3 bases: TGCGCCACCCGGGAGAGCTCTGGGGCCAACGTCCTGACTTTC. This rearrangement joins TRBV5-1 to TRBJ2-6, with a weak D call TRBD2 (6 bases). CDR1 is SGHRS and CDR2 is YFSETQ in the germline V gene. V gave up 9 bases and J gave up 0 bases, with 10 bases separating them. The CDR3 is made up of 14 amino acids.

This clone was picked up one time. This rearrangement joins TRBV6-1 to TRBJ2-5, with D unresolved. V lost 0 bases, J lost 7 bases, and 21 bases lay in between. Looked up from germline, CDR1 is MNHNS and CDR2 is SASEGT. The CDR3 consists of 17 residues. This CDR3 reads CASSEAVVGSAVGTQYF. The CDR3 coding sequence is TGTGCCAGCAGTGAAGCTGTAGTGGGGTCGGCCGTGGGGACCCAGTACTTC.

The chain couples TRBV2 to TRBJ2-5; D uncertain. Germline V CDR1 and CDR2: SNHLY, FYNNEI. V was trimmed by 1 base and J by 7 bases, leaving 13 bases between them. The CDR3 spans 14 residues. In DNA form, the CDR3 reads TGTGCCAGCAGTGAAGGTCGGACGAGTGGGACCCAGTACTTC. It specifies CASSEGRTSGTQYF.